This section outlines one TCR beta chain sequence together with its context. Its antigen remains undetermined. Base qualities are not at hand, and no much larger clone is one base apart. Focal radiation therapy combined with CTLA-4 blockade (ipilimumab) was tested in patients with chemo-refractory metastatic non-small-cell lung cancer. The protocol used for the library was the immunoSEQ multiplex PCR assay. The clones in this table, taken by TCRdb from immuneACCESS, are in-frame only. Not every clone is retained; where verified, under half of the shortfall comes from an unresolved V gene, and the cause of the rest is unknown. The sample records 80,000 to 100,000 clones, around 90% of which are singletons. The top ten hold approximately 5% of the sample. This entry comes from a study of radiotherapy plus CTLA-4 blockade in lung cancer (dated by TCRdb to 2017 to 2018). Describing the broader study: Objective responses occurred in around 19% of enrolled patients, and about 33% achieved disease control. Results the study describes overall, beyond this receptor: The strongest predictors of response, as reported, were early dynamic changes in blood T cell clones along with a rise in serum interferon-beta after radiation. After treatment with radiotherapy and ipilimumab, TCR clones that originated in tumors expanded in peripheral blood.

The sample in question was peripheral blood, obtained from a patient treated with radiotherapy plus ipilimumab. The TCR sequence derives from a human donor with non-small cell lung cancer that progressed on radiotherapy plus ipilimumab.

CDR3 region: CASSKGQGHYYGYTF. The DNA is TGTGCCAGTAGTAAGGGGCAGGGACACTACTATGGCTACACCTTC. The rearranged chain carries TRBV19 and TRBJ1-2; perhaps TRBD1 is the D gene, with 6 bases matching. From the cysteine through the phenylalanine, the CDR3 covers 15 amino acids. CDR3 DNA only is kept here, 45 bases in frame from base 1. CDR1 and CDR2, per the germline V gene (reference sequence), are LNHDA and SQIVND. The germline ends are 15 bases apart after V is trimmed by 4 bases and J by 3 bases. The entire variable domain, with the stretches around the CDR3 drawn from the reference TRBV19 and TRBJ1-2 proteins, is DGGITQSPKYLFRKEGQNVTLSCEQNLNHDAMYWYRQDPGQGLRLIYYSQIVNDFQKGDIAEGYSVSREKKESFPLTVTSAQKNPTAFYLCASSKGQGHYYGYTFGSGTRLTVV.